This entry features one T cell receptor (beta chain) sequence. Its antigen is unknown. The data are from a study of cytomegalovirus exposure and HLA in healthy donors. Regarding the study as a whole: As immune exposure information, only CMV serostatus was available. Some 150 TCR beta chains were listed as cytomegalovirus-associated. Earlier analysis looked at TCR beta V segments, and most were productive about 90% or about 30% of the time. Several of the most significant clusters appeared linked to common viral pathogens, based on a later analysis.

V shed 8 bases, J shed 1 base, and the junction held 8 bases outside the gene matches. Germline values: CDR1 MNHEY, CDR2 SVGAGI. This CDR3 is 14 amino acids long. A multiplex PCR was run with 60 Vbeta primers and 13 Jbeta primers. Using immunoSEQ multiplex PCR, the repertoire was profiled, and TCRdb retains in-frame clones only, with some absent. This repertoire shows roughly 120,000 clones, 75% to 85% found once; its top ten account for roughly 3.5%. The V gene is TRBV6-5, the J gene TRBJ2-7, with 7 bases lining up with TRBD1. Source material: PBMCs. The clonotype originates from a male donor in good health and CMV-seronegative. Here the CDR3 DNA reads TGTGCCAGCCAACGGACAGGAAGGTCCTACGAGCAGTACTTC. This codes for CASQRTGRSYEQYF.